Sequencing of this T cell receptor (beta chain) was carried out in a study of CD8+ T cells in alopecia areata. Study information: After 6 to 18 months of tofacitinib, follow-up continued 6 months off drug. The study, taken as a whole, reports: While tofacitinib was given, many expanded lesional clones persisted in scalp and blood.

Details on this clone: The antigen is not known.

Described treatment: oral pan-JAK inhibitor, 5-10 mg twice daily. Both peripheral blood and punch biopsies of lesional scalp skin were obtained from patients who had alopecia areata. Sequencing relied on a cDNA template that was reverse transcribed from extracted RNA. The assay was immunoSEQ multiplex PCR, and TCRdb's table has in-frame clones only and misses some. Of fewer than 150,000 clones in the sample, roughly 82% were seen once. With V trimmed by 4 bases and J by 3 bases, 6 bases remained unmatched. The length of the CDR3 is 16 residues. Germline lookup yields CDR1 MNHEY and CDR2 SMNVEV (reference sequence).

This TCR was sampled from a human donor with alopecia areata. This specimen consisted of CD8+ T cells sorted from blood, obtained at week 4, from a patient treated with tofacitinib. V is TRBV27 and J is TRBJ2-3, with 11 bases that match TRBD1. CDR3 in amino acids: CASSSAGTGGTDTQYF. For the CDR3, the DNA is TGTGCCAGCAGTTCCGCCGGGACAGGGGGAACAGATACGCAGTATTTT.